One and the same sample provided the 13 T cell receptor beta chains below, sequenced in a study of identical twins. From the 5' RACE reads, TCRdb called clonotypes with MiXCR, one entry per CDR3 protein. Of roughly 290,000 distinct CDR3 sequences in the sample, 6.5% to 9.5% were seen once. The same specimen was also included in a second study, on yellow fever vaccine responses in identical twins.

What was sequenced was memory (CD45RO+) T cells sorted from blood. The receptors originated from a woman under 30 in good health.

V and J are TRBV27 and TRBJ2-2, with 7 bases identical to TRBD1. Germline assignment: CDR1 MNHEY and CDR2 SMNVEV (reference sequence). This CDR3 contains 16 residues. J gave up 2 bases and V 4 bases, and 7 bases lay outside the gene matches. CDR3 amino acids: CASSSTTGINTGELFF. The CDR3 region has the DNA TGTGCCAGCAGTTCAACGACAGGGATTAACACCGGGGAGCTGTTTTTT.

This clonotype appeared many times. The chain recombines TRBV7-9 with TRBJ2-5; TRBD1 matches at 9 bases. V dropped 4 bases and J dropped 6; count of bases not matched to a gene: 6. This CDR3 contains 14 residues. Per the germline V gene, CDR1 is SEHNR and CDR2 is FQNEAQ (reference sequence). The CDR3 nucleotides are TGTGCCAGCAGCTCCGGGACAGGGAGCAAGACCCAGTACTTC. Amino acid sequence: CASSSGTGSKTQYF. The full variable domain, rest sourced from reference TRBV7-9 and TRBJ2-5, is DTGVSQNPRHKITKRGQNVTFRCDPISEHNRLYWYRQTLGQGPEFLTYFQNEAQLEKSRLLSDRFSAERPKGSFSTLEIQRTEQGDSAMYLCASSSGTGSKTQYFGPGTRLLVL.

This chain joins TRBV9 and TRBJ2-1; 11 bases are shared with TRBD2. V dropped 2 bases and J dropped 9; count of bases not matched to a gene: 10. Germline values: CDR1 SGDLS, CDR2 YYNGEE. The CDR3 is 16 residues long. The CDR3 reads CASSVRTSGLGIEQFF. The CDR3 DNA is TGTGCCAGCAGCGTTAGGACTAGCGGGTTGGGCATTGAGCAGTTCTTC.

The rearrangement uses TRBV7-8 and TRBJ2-5, with 7 positions matching TRBD1. Germline CDR1 is SGHVS and CDR2 is FQNEAQ. CDR3 length: 14 amino acids. The ends lost 4 bases at V and 6 bases at J; junction bases unmatched: 8. CDR3 amino acids: CASSSKTGVKTQYF. As DNA, the CDR3 is TGTGCCAGCAGCTCCAAAACAGGGGTAAAGACCCAGTACTTC.

The V call is TRBV20-1, the J call TRBJ2-7; 8 bases map to TRBD1. V shed 5 bases and J 12 bases; nucleotides not matched to a gene: 15. This CDR3 comprises 13 residues. Germline V gene lookup returns CDR1 DFQATT and CDR2 SNEGSKA (reference sequence). The CDR3 sequence: CSAATTGETFPYF. CDR3 coding DNA: TGCAGTGCTGCAACGACAGGGGAAACCTTCCCGTACTTC.

The chain combines TRBV7-2 with TRBJ1-4; 11 bases agree with TRBD1. The germline V gene has CDR1 SGHTA and CDR2 FQGNSA. This CDR3 has 15 amino acids. J gave up 7 bases and V 1 base, and 2 bases lay outside the gene matches. The CDR3 DNA reads as TGTGCCAGCAGCTTAGAAGGGACAGGGGGTGAAAAACTGTTTTTT. This codes for CASSLEGTGGEKLFF.

This clonotype was detected only a few times. V usage is TRBV20-1 and J usage is TRBJ1-2, with D possibly matching TRBD1 (6 bases). The CDR3 has 15 amino acids. V lost 2 bases and J 6 bases, leaving 19 bases between the germline ends. Germline V gene lookup returns CDR1 DFQATT and CDR2 SNEGSKA (reference sequence). CDR3 in amino acids: CSARLGGQPVDGYTF. In DNA form, the CDR3 reads TGCAGTGCTAGACTTGGGGGACAACCTGTGGATGGCTACACCTTC.

The V gene is TRBV6-1, the J gene TRBJ2-7; 7 nucleotides line up with TRBD1. Germline V gene data show CDR1 as MNHNS and CDR2 as SASEGT. This CDR3 region has 15 residues. J was trimmed by 1 base and V by 4 bases; bases with no gene match: 7. In DNA, the CDR3 is TGTGCCAGCAGTGCACAACAGGGGCCTTCCTACGAGCAGTACTTC. Its protein product is CASSAQQGPSYEQYF.

The chain couples TRBV5-4 to TRBJ2-1; no clear D. Germline-derived CDR1 and CDR2 are SGHNT and YYREEE (reference sequence). The CDR3 covers 13 residues. Trimming removed 9 bases at V and 3 bases at J, with 13 bases between. CDR3 loop: CAMGPGLYNEQFF. The CDR3 DNA reads as TGTGCCATGGGCCCTGGGCTCTACAATGAGCAGTTCTTC.

This clonotype was detected a few times. CDR3 coding DNA: TGTGCCAGCATACAAGGAGGGGGCAATCAGCCCCAGCATTTT. Protein: CASIQGGGNQPQHF. The chain carries TRBV6-2 or TRBV6-3 and TRBJ1-5; tentatively, D is TRBD1 (5 bases). Germline loops: CDR1 MNHEY, CDR2 SVGEGT. Deletions cut 7 bases from V and 2 bases from J, with 12 bases between. The CDR3 is 14 residues long.

The V call is TRBV2, the J call TRBJ2-5, with 10 bases aligning to TRBD2. Trimming removed 7 bases from V and 2 bases from J; junction bases left unmatched: 7. The CDR3 runs to 15 residues. Germline V gene lookup returns CDR1 SNHLY and CDR2 FYNNEI. CDR3 region: CASMSGAGGQETQYF. The CDR3 DNA follows: TGTGCCAGCATGAGCGGAGCGGGGGGGCAAGAGACCCAGTACTTC.

This clonotype was detected only a few times. The V gene is TRBV6-5, the J gene TRBJ2-1; 10 bases align to TRBD2. The CDR3 has 16 residues. V shed 0 bases and J 6 bases; nucleotides not matched to a gene: 5. Germline CDR1 MNHEY, CDR2 SVGAGI. This CDR3 is CASSYSRASGSNEQFF. The CDR3 DNA reads as TGTGCCAGCAGTTACTCGAGGGCTAGCGGGAGCAATGAGCAGTTCTTC.

The table lists this clonotype with many counts. The chain has TRBV2 and TRBJ2-7, with 12 bases aligning to TRBD1. With 6 bases clipped from V and 5 bases from J, the junction kept 11 bases outside the gene matches. Germline V lookup: CDR1 SNHLY, CDR2 FYNNEI. The CDR3 runs to 16 residues. The CDR3 here is CASSGSAGQGANEQYF. Written as DNA, the CDR3 is TGTGCCAGCAGCGGATCTGCGGGACAGGGGGCCAACGAGCAGTACTTC.